Listed below are T cell receptor beta chains from one sample, sequenced in a study of blood T cell repertoires in COVID-19. The repertoire was sequenced with immunoSEQ multiplex PCR; TCRdb's copy has only in-frame clones and lacks some. The data show some 260,000 clones, roughly 83% seen once. Sequencing used peripheral blood. The receptor source for this set is a man older than 75 with acute or convalescent COVID-19. The CDR3 runs from the conserved cysteine through the conserved F or W. A D gene is named only where the DNA matches it firmly. A row's size may be missing; if present it is once, few, many or a size class.

d_gene	abundance	v_gene	j_gene	CDR3aa	CDR3nt
TRBD1	few	TRBV4-1	TRBJ1-6	CASSQPGQVNSPLHF	TGCGCCAGCAGCCAGCCGGGACAGGTTAATTCACCCCTCCACTTT
TRBD1	.	TRBV28	TRBJ2-3	CASSPAPGQGLTDTQYF	TGTGCCAGCAGTCCCGCCCCGGGACAGGGGTTAACAGATACGCAGTATTTT
TRBD1	.	TRBV6-5	TRBJ1-4	CASSGTDRLNEKLFF	TGTGCCAGCAGCGGAACGGACAGGCTTAATGAAAAACTGTTTTTT
.	.	TRBV5-1	TRBJ2-7	CASSWRGSYEQYF	TGCGCCAGCAGCTGGCGGGGTTCCTACGAGCAGTACTTC
TRBD1	.	TRBV18	TRBJ1-4	CASSARQGSNEKLFF	TGTGCCAGCTCGGCGAGACAGGGATCTAATGAAAAACTGTTTTTT
.	.	TRBV6-5	TRBJ1-4	CASSLEDRSEKLFF	TGTGCCAGCAGCCTTGAGGATCGTAGTGAAAAACTGTTTTTT
TRBD1	.	TRBV7-9	TRBJ1-3	CASSPDRYSGNTIYF	TGTGCCAGCAGCCCGGACAGGTACTCTGGAAACACCATATATTTT
.	.	TRBV11-2	TRBJ2-3	CASKFGVGDTQYF	TGTGCCAGCAAGTTCGGAGTCGGAGATACGCAGTATTTT
.	.	TRBV18	TRBJ2-2	CASSLRDTGELFF	TGTGCCAGCTCCCTGAGGGACACCGGGGAGCTGTTTTTT
.	.	TRBV9	TRBJ1-2	CASSVDRDYGYTF	TGTGCCAGCAGCGTGGACAGAGACTATGGCTACACCTTC
TRBD1	.	TRBV12-3/TRBV12-4	TRBJ2-3	CASRTGSTQYF	TGTGCCAGCAGGACAGGGAGCACGCAGTATTTT
TRBD1	.	TRBV7-9	TRBJ1-2	CASSLDYRGGAYGYTF	TGTGCCAGCAGCTTAGATTACCGAGGGGGCGCGTATGGCTACACCTTC
.	.	TRBV11-2	TRBJ1-1	CASSLDLLKAFF	TGTGCCAGCAGCTTAGATCTACTGAAAGCTTTCTTT
TRBD1	.	TRBV12-5	TRBJ2-2	CASGTGGNETGELFF	TGTGCTAGTGGGACAGGGGGCAACGAAACCGGGGAGCTGTTTTTT
TRBD2	.	TRBV20-1	TRBJ2-5	CSASGSGTSAQETQYF	TGCAGTGCTAGTGGATCCGGGACTAGCGCCCAAGAGACCCAGTACTTC
.	.	TRBV3-1/TRBV3-2	TRBJ2-7	CAVRQGGSLYF	TGTGCGGTGCGGCAGGGGGGCAGTTTGTACTTC
TRBD1	.	TRBV6-1	TRBJ1-1	CASSDRGPRGTEAFF	TGTGCCAGCAGTGACAGGGGGCCGAGGGGCACTGAAGCTTTCTTT
.	few	TRBV10-1	TRBJ2-7	CASGPATGVPYEQYF	TGCGCCAGCGGCCCGGCAACAGGAGTACCCTACGAGCAGTACTTC
.	.	TRBV7-3	TRBJ1-1	CASSPERWTEAFF	TGTGCCAGCAGCCCCGAGAGATGGACTGAAGCTTTCTTT
.	few	TRBV19	TRBJ1-3	CASSIGQFSGNTIYF	TGTGCCAGTAGTATCGGACAGTTCTCTGGAAACACCATATATTTT
TRBD1	.	TRBV9	TRBJ1-2	CASSVDRGPSYGYTF	TGTGCCAGCAGCGTAGACAGGGGGCCCTCTTATGGCTACACCTTC
.	few	TRBV7-9	TRBJ2-2	CASSLVLANTGELFF	TGTGCCAGCAGCTTAGTTCTCGCGAACACCGGGGAGCTGTTTTTT
.	.	TRBV2	TRBJ1-5	CASSELQGRQPQHF	TGTGCCAGCAGCGAACTACAGGGAAGGCAGCCCCAGCATTTT
TRBD1	.	TRBV11-2	TRBJ2-2	CASSSLGTVNTGELFF	TGTGCCAGCAGCTCATTGGGGACAGTTAACACCGGGGAGCTGTTTTTT
.	.	TRBV9	TRBJ1-2	CASSHRDIGGYTF	TGTGCCAGCAGCCACCGGGACATCGGAGGCTACACCTTC
.	.	TRBV11-3	TRBJ2-1	CASSLAGGHYNEQFF	TGTGCCAGCAGCTTAGCGGGGGGCCACTACAATGAGCAGTTCTTC
TRBD1	.	TRBV27	TRBJ1-6	CASSRDRENSPLHF	TGTGCCAGCTCCCGGGACAGGGAGAATTCACCCCTCCACTTT
.	.	TRBV24-1	TRBJ1-5	CATSQTSSNQPQHF	TGTGCCACCAGCCAGACATCTAGCAATCAGCCCCAGCATTTT
TRBD1	.	TRBV2	TRBJ1-2	CASSGTGGGYGYTF	TGTGCCAGCAGTGGGACAGGAGGGGGCTATGGCTACACCTTC
.	.	TRBV5-6	TRBJ1-5	CASSLGQLGTQHF	TGTGCCAGCAGCTTGGGACAGCTTGGGACCCAGCATTTT
TRBD2	.	TRBV5-5	TRBJ2-6	CASRLAGSSGANVLTF	TGTGCCAGCAGGCTAGCGGGAAGCTCTGGGGCCAACGTCCTGACTTTC
TRBD1	.	TRBV9	TRBJ1-2	CASSVGQGRGYGYTF	TGTGCCAGCAGCGTCGGACAGGGGCGAGGCTATGGCTACACCTTC
.	.	TRBV7-8	TRBJ2-2	CASSLKSPGHLNTGELFF	TGTGCCAGCAGCTTAAAGTCTCCGGGACACCTAAACACCGGGGAGCTGTTTTTT
.	.	TRBV5-8	TRBJ1-6	CASSHIKTASTPNSPLHF	TGTGCCAGCAGCCACATTAAGACAGCGTCAACTCCGAATTCACCCCTCCACTTT
.	few	TRBV11-2	TRBJ1-2	CASSFQTHNYGYTF	TGTGCCAGCAGCTTCCAGACACATAACTATGGCTACACCTTC
.	once	TRBV5-5	TRBJ2-7	CASSGRAGAFMNEQYF	TGTGCCAGCAGCGGACGAGCGGGTGCTTTTATGAACGAGCAGTACTTC
TRBD1	.	TRBV30	TRBJ2-6	CAWSSRTGPPGANVLTF	TGTGCCTGGAGTAGTAGGACAGGGCCCCCTGGGGCCAACGTCCTGACTTTC
.	.	TRBV19	TRBJ1-5	CASSIDHRSNQPQHF	TGTGCCAGTAGTATAGATCACAGAAGCAATCAGCCCCAGCATTTT
.	.	TRBV5-1	TRBJ2-7	CASSLEPLSYEQYF	TGCGCCAGCAGCTTGGAGCCCTTGTCCTACGAGCAGTACTTC
.	.	TRBV30	TRBJ1-5	CAWDVGHRSNQPQHF	TGTGCCTGGGACGTGGGACACCGTAGCAATCAGCCCCAGCATTTT
TRBD1	.	TRBV25-1	TRBJ1-6	CASGQGESPLHF	TGTGCCAGTGGACAGGGAGAGTCACCCCTCCACTTT
.	.	TRBV7-2	TRBJ2-4	CASSLDRAGRGDIQYF	TGTGCCAGCAGCTTAGATCGTGCCGGGAGAGGCGACATTCAGTACTTC
TRBD1	few	TRBV12-5	TRBJ2-7	CASGTPGTGSYEQYF	TGTGCTAGTGGTACCCCCGGGACAGGCTCCTACGAGCAGTACTTC
.	once	TRBV12-3/TRBV12-4	TRBJ2-3	CASSLMSDTQYF	TGTGCCAGCAGTCTTATGTCGGATACGCAGTATTTT
.	few	TRBV2	TRBJ2-4	CASSEDRGGAKNIQYF	TGTGCCAGCAGTGAAGATAGAGGCGGAGCCAAAAACATTCAGTACTTC
TRBD1	.	TRBV5-5	TRBJ2-1	CASYRQGSSYNEQFF	TGTGCCAGTTATAGACAGGGGAGCTCCTACAATGAGCAGTTCTTC
.	.	TRBV12-3/TRBV12-4	TRBJ2-7	CASSLAAIRQYF	TGTGCCAGCAGTTTAGCAGCGATTAGGCAGTACTTC
.	.	TRBV6-5	TRBJ2-7	CASSEGPGTQYEQYF	TGTGCCAGCTCGGAGGGGCCGGGGACGCAGTACGAGCAGTACTTC
TRBD1	.	TRBV24-1	TRBJ1-2	CATSDDRVRGYTF	TGTGCCACCAGTGATGACAGGGTTCGCGGCTACACCTTC